This record concerns one T cell receptor beta chain sequence. Antigen unknown. The sample belongs to a study of CD8 T cells in Susac syndrome. The RNA, about 0.5 to 1 ug, was put through reverse transcription using random hexamers. It was immunoSEQ multiplex PCR that amplified TCR beta CDR3 across 54 Vbeta and 13 Jbeta. TCRdb fed the immunoSEQ multiplex PCR reads into MiXCR, producing one record per CDR3 protein. In the table there are approximately 75,000 distinct CDR3 sequences, around 93% of which are singletons. The authors carried out high-throughput sequencing of TCR beta. They applied it to CD8+ and CD4+ T cells obtained from blood. TEMRA cells were FACS-enriched, unlike CD8+ and CD4+ T cells, which were negatively isolated. In germline, CDR1 is MNHEY, CDR2 SVGAGI. The CDR3 loop spans 13 amino acids. The V and J ends lost 6 bases and 2 bases respectively, with 11 bases between them. Study findings and constraints: The number of individuals included in the study's TCR sequencing and HLA analysis was acknowledged as relatively small.

V gene TRBV6-5 combines with J gene TRBJ2-7; possibly TRBD2 for D (6 bases). The TCR comes from a human donor in good health. Sequencing was carried out using CD8+ T cells from PBMCs. CDR3 sequence reads: CASSLGLTYEQYF. CDR3 bases: TGTGCCAGCAGCTTGGGACTGACCTACGAGCAGTACTTC.